Listed here are 18 T cell receptor beta chains from one sample, sequenced in a study of T cell responses to AZD1222 COVID-19 vaccine. Measured with immunoSEQ multiplex PCR; TCRdb has only the in-frame clones, and not every one. Among approximately 72,000 clones listed, about nine tenths were seen once. This specimen was peripheral blood, taken 28 days after the second AZD1222 dose. The receptors come from an adult who received the AZD1222 COVID-19 vaccine.

The chain employs TRBV5-1 and TRBJ2-1; 16 nucleotides line up with TRBD2. The CDR3 loop spans 14 amino acids. Germline V gene sequence: CDR1 SGHRS, CDR2 YFSETQ. V dropped 4 bases and J dropped 9; count of bases not matched to a gene: 1. The CDR3 region is CASSGTSGRVEQFF. DNA of the CDR3: TGCGCCAGCAGCGGGACTAGCGGGAGGGTTGAGCAGTTCTTC.

The gene calls are TRBV19 and TRBJ2-1; TRBD2 aligns across 9 bases. This CDR3 is 15 amino acids long. The germline V gene has CDR1 LNHDA and CDR2 SQIVND (reference sequence). V was pared by 4 bases and J by 4 bases, with 5 bases of the junction left unmatched. The CDR3 is CASSTTSGQYNEQFF. In nucleotides, the CDR3 is TGTGCCAGTAGTACGACTAGCGGACAATACAATGAGCAGTTCTTC.

This chain uses TRBV7-6 with TRBJ2-7, with D possibly being TRBD1 (5 bases). The germline V gene has CDR1 SGHVS and CDR2 FNYEAQ. This CDR3 has 13 residues. Deletions cut 5 bases from V and 4 bases from J, with 12 bases between. The CDR3 is CASSQGNWYEQYF. The CDR3 DNA follows: TGTGCCAGCAGCCAGGGTAATTGGTACGAGCAGTACTTC.

V is TRBV14 and J is TRBJ2-2; 8 bases match TRBD2. Germline values: CDR1 SGHDN, CDR2 FVKESK. V lost 4 bases to trimming and J lost 0 bases; unmatched junction nucleotides: 4. The CDR3 covers 16 residues. The CDR3 region is CASSLGLAANTGELFF. CDR3 DNA: TGTGCCAGCAGCCTTGGACTAGCTGCGAACACCGGGGAGCTGTTTTTT.

The chain carries TRBV11-3 and TRBJ2-7; 8 bases line up with TRBD1. The CDR3 has 14 amino acids. Germline V gene data show CDR1 as SGHNT and CDR2 as YENEEA. Losses at the gene ends were 4 bases for V and 6 bases for J; bases not matched to a gene: 8. CDR3 in DNA: TGTGCCAGCAGCTCGGGTCAGGGGGCCGCCGAGCAGTACTTC. This gives the protein CASSSGQGAAEQYF.

This clone was counted only a few times. This chain connects TRBV9 to TRBJ1-1; 8 nucleotides line up with TRBD1. This CDR3 is built from 13 residues. The V gene end was trimmed by 3 bases and the J gene end by 4 bases; junction bases not matched to a gene: 2. From germline, CDR1 is SGDLS and CDR2 YYNGEE. The CDR3 nucleotides read TGTGCCAGCAGCGACACAGGGGGCACTGAAGCTTTCTTT. Encoded protein: CASSDTGGTEAFF.

This chain links TRBV7-2 with TRBJ2-2; D gene ambiguous. Trimming shortened V by 5 bases and J by 4 bases, and 11 bases separated the two germline ends. Germline loops: CDR1 SGHTA, CDR2 FQGNSA. The CDR3 is made up of 14 amino acids. CDR3 amino acids: CASSPIRITGELFF. The CDR3 DNA is TGTGCCAGCAGCCCTATTAGAATCACCGGGGAGCTGTTTTTT.

V is TRBV18 and J is TRBJ2-7, with D uncertain. The germline V and J ends were trimmed by 2 bases and 2 bases, with 7 bases remaining between them. Germline lookup yields CDR1 KGHSH and CDR2 LQKENI. This CDR3 is built from 13 residues. CDR3 sequence (DNA): TGTGCCAGCTCACCATCCATTGCCTACGAGCAGTACTTC. It is translated as CASSPSIAYEQYF. Based on the CDR3 plus reference TRBV18 and TRBJ2-7, the full variable domain is NAGVMQNPRHLVRRRGQEARLRCSPMKGHSHVYWYRQLPEEGLKFMVYLQKENIIDESGMPKERFSAEFPKEGPSILRIQQVVRGDSAAYFCASSPSIAYEQYFGPGTRLTVT.

V is TRBV19 and J is TRBJ2-1; 8 bases fit TRBD2. This CDR3 spans 15 amino acids. After removal of 4 bases from V and 7 bases from J, the junction contained 9 bases not matched to a gene. Looked up from germline, CDR1 is LNHDA and CDR2 is SQIVND (reference sequence). The CDR3 sequence is CASSTREAGLNEQFF. In nucleotides, the CDR3 is TGTGCCAGTAGTACGCGGGAGGCCGGTCTAAATGAGCAGTTCTTC.

The V and J genes are TRBV28 and TRBJ1-1, with TRBD1 as a possible D gene (5 bases). With 4 bases removed from V and 0 bases from J, the gap between germline ends came to 15 bases. Looked up from germline, CDR1 is MDHEN and CDR2 is SYDVKM. The CDR3 extends over 16 amino acids. CDR3 region: CASSSLGVGMNTEAFF. The CDR3 DNA reads as TGTGCCAGCAGTTCCCTAGGGGTGGGGATGAACACTGAAGCTTTCTTT.

This clone was seen just once. The rearrangement joins TRBV10-3 to TRBJ1-2; maybe TRBD1 (5 bases). Trimming shortened V by 2 bases and J by 8 bases, and 9 bases separated the two germline ends. The CDR3 runs 12 residues. Germline V lookup: CDR1 ENHRY, CDR2 SYGVKD. CDR3 nucleotides: TGTGCCATCAGTGAGGGGGGAATCGGCTACACCTTC. This gives the protein CAISEGGIGYTF.

The rearrangement joins TRBV5-1 to TRBJ2-5; 12 bases map to TRBD2. The length of the CDR3 is 16 residues. Germline V gene sequence: CDR1 SGHRS, CDR2 YFSETQ. Trimming at V came to 5 bases and at J to 5 bases, leaving 10 bases not matched to a gene. This chain's CDR3 is CASRSLAGGRRETQYF. For the CDR3, the DNA is TGCGCCAGCAGATCGCTAGCGGGAGGGCGTAGGGAGACCCAGTACTTC.

The genes are TRBV13 and TRBJ1-1, with 7 bases lining up with TRBD1. V gave up 2 bases and J gave up 6 bases; unmatched junction bases: 3. Germline V lookup: CDR1 PRHDT, CDR2 FYEKMQ (reference sequence). This CDR3 contains 13 residues. In nucleotides, the CDR3 is TGTGCCAGCAGCTTATACCAGGGGGCTGAAGCTTTCTTT. Its protein is CASSLYQGAEAFF.

This clone has just a few counts. The chain employs TRBV11-1 and TRBJ2-7, with 10 bases identical to TRBD1. The CDR3 contains 15 residues. CDR1 is SGHAT and CDR2 is FQDESV in the germline V gene (reference sequence). V was pared by 1 base and J by 2 bases, with 2 bases of the junction left unmatched. This CDR3 reads CASSLVGTGAYEQYF. The CDR3 nucleotides are TGTGCCAGCAGCTTAGTGGGGACAGGGGCCTACGAGCAGTACTTC. The variable domain in full, with the rest retrieved from reference TRBV11-1 and TRBJ2-7, is EAEVAQSPRYKITEKSQAVAFWCDPISGHATLYWYRQILGQGPELLVQFQDESVVDDSQLPKDRFSAERLKGVDSTLKIQPAELGDSAMYLCASSLVGTGAYEQYFGPGTRLTVT.

This clone has a single count. This chain joins TRBV12-3 or TRBV12-4 and TRBJ2-5; D unclear. Between the trimmed V and J ends, which lost 6 bases and 9 bases, there was a span of 17 bases. The length of the CDR3 is 13 residues. This chain's CDR3 is CASSTADGMAQYF. The CDR3 region has the DNA TGTGCCAGCAGCACCGCGGACGGCATGGCCCAGTACTTC.

This chain joins TRBV28 and TRBJ1-1; D uncertain. V lost 5 bases, J lost 2 bases, and 3 bases lay in between. The CDR3 runs 11 residues. CDR1 and CDR2 (germline): MDHEN, SYDVKM. The CDR3: CASSGNTEAFF. The CDR3 nucleotides are TGTGCCAGCAGTGGAAACACTGAAGCTTTCTTT.

The chain combines TRBV18 with TRBJ2-7; 7 bases are shared with TRBD2. Germline V gene data show CDR1 as KGHSH and CDR2 as LQKENI. Trimming removed 3 bases from V and 0 bases from J; junction bases left unmatched: 5. The CDR3 contains 15 residues. CDR3 loop: CASSPPGRSSYEQYF. CDR3 bases: TGTGCCAGCTCACCGCCCGGGAGGTCCTCCTACGAGCAGTACTTC.

V usage is TRBV11-2 and J usage is TRBJ1-3; D is possibly TRBD1 (6 bases). The V end lost 1 base, the J end lost 16 bases, and 14 bases lay between the germline ends. The CDR3 sequence is 12 residues long. Germline assignment: CDR1 SGHAT and CDR2 FQNNGV. The CDR3 spells CASSLGGGNRYF. DNA for the CDR3: TGTGCCAGCAGCTTAGGAGGGGGTAATCGGTATTTT. The whole variable domain, remainder taken from reference TRBV11-2 and TRBJ1-3, is EAGVAQSPRYKIIEKRQSVAFWCNPISGHATLYWYQQILGQGPKLLIQFQNNGVVDDSQLPKDRFSAERLKGVDSTLKIQPAKLEDSAVYLCASSLGGGNRYFGEGSWLTVV.